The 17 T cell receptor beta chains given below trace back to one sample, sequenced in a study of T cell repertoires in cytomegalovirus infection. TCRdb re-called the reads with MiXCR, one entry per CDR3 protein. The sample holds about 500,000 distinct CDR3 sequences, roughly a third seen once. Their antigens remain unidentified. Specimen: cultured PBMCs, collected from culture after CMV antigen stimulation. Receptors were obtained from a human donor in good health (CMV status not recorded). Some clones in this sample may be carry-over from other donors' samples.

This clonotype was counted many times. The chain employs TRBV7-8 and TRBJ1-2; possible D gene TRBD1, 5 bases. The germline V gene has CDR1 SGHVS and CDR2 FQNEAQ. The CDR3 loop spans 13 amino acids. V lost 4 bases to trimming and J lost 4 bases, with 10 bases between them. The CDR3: CASSSDIGYGYTF. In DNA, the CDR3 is TGTGCCAGCAGCTCGGACATTGGCTATGGCTACACCTTC.

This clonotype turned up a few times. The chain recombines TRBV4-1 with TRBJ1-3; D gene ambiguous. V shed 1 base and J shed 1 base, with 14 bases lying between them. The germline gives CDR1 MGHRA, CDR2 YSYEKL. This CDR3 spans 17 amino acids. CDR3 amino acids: CASSQVEHFYSGNTIYF. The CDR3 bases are TGCGCCAGCAGCCAAGTGGAACATTTCTATTCTGGAAACACCATATATTTT.

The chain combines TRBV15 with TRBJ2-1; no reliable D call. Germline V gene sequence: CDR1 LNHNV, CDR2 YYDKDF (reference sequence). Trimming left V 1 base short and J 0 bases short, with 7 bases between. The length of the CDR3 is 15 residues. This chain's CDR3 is CATSRGGASYNEQFF. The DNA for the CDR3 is TGTGCCACCAGCAGAGGCGGCGCCTCCTACAATGAGCAGTTCTTC.

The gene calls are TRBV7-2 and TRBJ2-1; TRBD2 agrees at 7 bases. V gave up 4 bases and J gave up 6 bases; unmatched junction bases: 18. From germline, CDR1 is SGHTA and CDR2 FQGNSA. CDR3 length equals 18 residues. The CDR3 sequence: CASSSKAHDGRPTNEQFF. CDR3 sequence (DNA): TGTGCCAGCAGCTCAAAGGCCCATGACGGGAGGCCGACCAATGAGCAGTTCTTC.

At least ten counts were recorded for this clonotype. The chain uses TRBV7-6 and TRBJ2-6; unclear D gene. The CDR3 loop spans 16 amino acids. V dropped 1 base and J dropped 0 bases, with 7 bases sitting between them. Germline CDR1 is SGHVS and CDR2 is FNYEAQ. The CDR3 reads CASSLVPSSGANVLTF. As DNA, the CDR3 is TGTGCCAGCAGCTTAGTCCCAAGCTCTGGGGCCAACGTCCTGACTTTC.

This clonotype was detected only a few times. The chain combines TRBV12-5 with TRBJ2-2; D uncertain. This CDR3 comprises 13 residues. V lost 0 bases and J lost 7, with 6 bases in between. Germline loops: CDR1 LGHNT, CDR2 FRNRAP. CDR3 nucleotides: TGTGCTAGTGGTTTGGTACCTGGCGGGGAGCTGTTTTTT. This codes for CASGLVPGGELFF. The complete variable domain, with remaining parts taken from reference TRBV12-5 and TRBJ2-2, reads DARVTQTPRHKVTEMGQEVTMRCQPILGHNTVFWYRQTMMQGLELLAYFRNRAPLDDSGMPKDRFSAEMPDATLATLKIQPSEPRDSAVYFCASGLVPGGELFFGEGSRLTVL.

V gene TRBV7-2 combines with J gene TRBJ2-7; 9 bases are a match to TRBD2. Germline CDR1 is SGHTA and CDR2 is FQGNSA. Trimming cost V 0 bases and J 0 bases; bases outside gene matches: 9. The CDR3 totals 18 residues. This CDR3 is CASSLASGSSYSSYEQYV. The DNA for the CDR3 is TGTGCCAGCAGCTTAGCTAGCGGGAGTTCCTATAGCTCCTACGAGCAGTACGTC.

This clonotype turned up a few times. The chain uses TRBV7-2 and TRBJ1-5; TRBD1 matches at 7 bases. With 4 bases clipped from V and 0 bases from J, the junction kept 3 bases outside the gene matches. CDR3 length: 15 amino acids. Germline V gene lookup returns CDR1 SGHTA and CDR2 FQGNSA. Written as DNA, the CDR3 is TGTGCCAGCAGCTCCAACAGGGGTAGCAATCAGCCCCAGCATTTT. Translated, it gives CASSSNRGSNQPQHF.

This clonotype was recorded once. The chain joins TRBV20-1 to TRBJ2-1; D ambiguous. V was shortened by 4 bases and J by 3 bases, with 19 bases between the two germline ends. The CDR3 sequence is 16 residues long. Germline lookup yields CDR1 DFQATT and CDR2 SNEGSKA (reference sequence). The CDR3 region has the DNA TGCAGTGCTATTTCAGAGGCCGGCAGGAGCTACAATGAGCAGTTCTTC. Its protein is CSAISEAGRSYNEQFF.

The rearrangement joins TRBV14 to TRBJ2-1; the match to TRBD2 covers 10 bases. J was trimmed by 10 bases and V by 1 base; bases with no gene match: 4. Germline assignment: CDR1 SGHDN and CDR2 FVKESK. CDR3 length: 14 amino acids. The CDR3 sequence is CASSQALAGVEQFF. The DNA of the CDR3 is TGTGCCAGCAGCCAAGCTCTAGCGGGAGTCGAGCAGTTCTTC.

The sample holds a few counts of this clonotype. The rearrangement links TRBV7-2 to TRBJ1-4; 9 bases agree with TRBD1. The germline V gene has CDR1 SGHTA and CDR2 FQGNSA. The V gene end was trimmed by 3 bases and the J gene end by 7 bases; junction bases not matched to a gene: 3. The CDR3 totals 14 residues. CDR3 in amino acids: CASSFTGGGEKLFF. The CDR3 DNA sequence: TGTGCCAGCAGCTTCACAGGGGGCGGTGAAAAACTGTTTTTT. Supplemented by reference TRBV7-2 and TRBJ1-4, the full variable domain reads GAGVSQSPSNKVTEKGKDVELRCDPISGHTALYWYRQSLGQGLEFLIYFQGNSAPDKSGLPSDRFSAERTGGSVSTLTIQRTQQEDSAVYLCASSFTGGGEKLFFGSGTQLSVL.

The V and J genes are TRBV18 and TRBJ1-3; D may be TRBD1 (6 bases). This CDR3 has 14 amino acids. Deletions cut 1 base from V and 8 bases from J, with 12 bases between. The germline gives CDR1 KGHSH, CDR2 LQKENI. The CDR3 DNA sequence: TGTGCCAGCTCACCACTACAGGGAGTTGACACCATATATTTT. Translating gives CASSPLQGVDTIYF.

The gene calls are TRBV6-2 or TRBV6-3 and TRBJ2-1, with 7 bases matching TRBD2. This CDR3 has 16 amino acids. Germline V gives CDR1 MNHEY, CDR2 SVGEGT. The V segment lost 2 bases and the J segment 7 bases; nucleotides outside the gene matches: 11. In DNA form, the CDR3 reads TGTGCCAGCAGTTACCTGGGCGCGGGAGTACAGAATGAGCAGTTCTTC. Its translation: CASSYLGAGVQNEQFF.

CDR3 residues: CASSFQRGGNVLTF. CDR3 coding DNA: TGTGCCAGCAGTTTTCAGAGAGGAGGCAACGTCCTGACTTTC. The chain joins TRBV6-2 or TRBV6-3 to TRBJ2-6; D perhaps matches TRBD2 (5 bases). V was trimmed by 4 bases and J by 9 bases, leaving 13 bases between them. Germline V lookup: CDR1 MNHEY, CDR2 SVGEGT. The CDR3 covers 14 residues.

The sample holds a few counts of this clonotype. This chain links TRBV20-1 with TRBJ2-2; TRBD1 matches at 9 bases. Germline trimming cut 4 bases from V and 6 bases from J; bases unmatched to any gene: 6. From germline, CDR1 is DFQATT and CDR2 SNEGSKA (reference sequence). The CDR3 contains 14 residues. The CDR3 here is CSAKRTGEAGELFF. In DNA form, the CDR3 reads TGCAGTGCTAAAAGGACAGGGGAGGCCGGGGAGCTGTTTTTT.

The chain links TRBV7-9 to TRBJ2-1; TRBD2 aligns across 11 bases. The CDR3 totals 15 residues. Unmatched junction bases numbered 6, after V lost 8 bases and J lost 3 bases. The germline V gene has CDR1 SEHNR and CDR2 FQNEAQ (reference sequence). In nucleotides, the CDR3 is TGTGCCAGCGCGTTGGGACTAGCGGTCTACAATGAGCAGTTCTTC. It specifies CASALGLAVYNEQFF.

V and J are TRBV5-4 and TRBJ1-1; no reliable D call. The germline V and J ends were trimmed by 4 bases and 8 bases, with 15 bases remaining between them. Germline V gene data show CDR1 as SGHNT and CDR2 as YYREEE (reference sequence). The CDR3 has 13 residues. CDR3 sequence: CASSQLGLREAFF. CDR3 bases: TGTGCCAGCAGCCAGCTAGGGCTACGGGAAGCTTTCTTT.